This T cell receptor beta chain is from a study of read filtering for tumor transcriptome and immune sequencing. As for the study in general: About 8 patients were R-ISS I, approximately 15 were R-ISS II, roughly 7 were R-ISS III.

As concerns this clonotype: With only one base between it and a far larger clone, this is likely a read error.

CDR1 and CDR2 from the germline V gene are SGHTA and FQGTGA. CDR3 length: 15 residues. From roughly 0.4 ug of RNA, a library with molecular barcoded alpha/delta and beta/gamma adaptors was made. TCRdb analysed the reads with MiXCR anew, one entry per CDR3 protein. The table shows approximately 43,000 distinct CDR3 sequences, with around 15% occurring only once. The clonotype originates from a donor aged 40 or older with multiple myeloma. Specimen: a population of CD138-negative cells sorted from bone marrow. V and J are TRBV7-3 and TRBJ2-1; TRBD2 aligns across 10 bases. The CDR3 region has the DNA TGTGCCAGCAGCTCCGAGCGGGAGGGCCACAATGAGCGGTTCTTC. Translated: CASSSEREGHNERFF.